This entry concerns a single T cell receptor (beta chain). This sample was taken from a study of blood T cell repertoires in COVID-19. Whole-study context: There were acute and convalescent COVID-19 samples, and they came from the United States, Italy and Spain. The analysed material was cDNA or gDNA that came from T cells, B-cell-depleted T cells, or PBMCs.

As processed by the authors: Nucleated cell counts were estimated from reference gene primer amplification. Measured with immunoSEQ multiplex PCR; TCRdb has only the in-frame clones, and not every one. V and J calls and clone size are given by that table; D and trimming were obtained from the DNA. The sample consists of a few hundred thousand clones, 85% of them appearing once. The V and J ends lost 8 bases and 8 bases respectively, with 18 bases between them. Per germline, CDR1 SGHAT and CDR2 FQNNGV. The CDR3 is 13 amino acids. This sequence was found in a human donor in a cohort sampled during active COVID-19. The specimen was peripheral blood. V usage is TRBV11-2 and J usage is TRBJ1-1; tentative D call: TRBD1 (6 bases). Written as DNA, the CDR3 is TGTGCCAGCTTTAAGGACAGTCGCTCCGAAGCTTTCTTT. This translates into CASFKDSRSEAFF.